This T cell receptor (beta chain) was observed in a study of CD8 T cells in Susac syndrome. Germline V gene sequence: CDR1 SGHTA, CDR2 FQGNSA. J gave up 7 bases and V 2 bases, and 3 bases lay outside the gene matches. The CDR3 extends over 14 amino acids. RNA was extracted with the RNeasy kit, and a quantity of about 0.45 to 1 ug was reverse transcribed using random hexamers. With immunoSEQ multiplex PCR, TCR beta CDR3 was amplified across 54 Vbeta and 13 Jbeta. From the immunoSEQ multiplex PCR reads, TCRdb called clonotypes with MiXCR, one entry per CDR3 protein. The sample yields 150,000 to 200,000 distinct CDR3 sequences, about 95% seen once.

The genes are TRBV7-2 and TRBJ1-5, with 9 bases aligning to TRBD1. Sequencing used CD4+ T cells from PBMCs. This clonotype was obtained from a human donor in good health. In DNA form, the CDR3 reads TGTGCCAGCAGCTTAACAGGGGGCGGGCAGCCCCAGCATTTT. Its protein product is CASSLTGGGQPQHF.